A selection of T cell receptor beta chains follows, all from one sample in a study of T-cell memory formation after mild COVID-19. TCRdb reprocessed the 5' RACE reads with MiXCR, giving one entry per CDR3 protein. The table records hundreds of thousands of distinct CDR3 sequences, more than 15% of them present only once. The source material was PBMCs or a T cell subset sorted from them (not recorded which). These receptors came from a man between 18 and 29 years old who had mild COVID-19 (a few samples of this study predate the infection). Cell type and time point are not known. CDR3s include the opening cysteine and the closing phenylalanine or tryptophan. D genes are given only for firm matches. Size values are once, few and many counts, or a class for expanded clones, and some rows have none.

J gene | V gene | D gene | clone size | CDR3 protein | CDR3 DNA
TRBJ2-2 | TRBV29-1 | . | . | CSARTVFNTGELFF | TGCAGCGCAAGGACAGTCTTTAACACCGGGGAGCTGTTTTTT
TRBJ1-1 | TRBV12-5 | TRBD1 | few | CASGPSRTGSGAFF | TGTGCTAGTGGTCCTTCACGGACAGGGAGCGGAGCTTTCTTT
TRBJ1-4 | TRBV7-9 | . | few | CASSGAPAFNEKLFF | TGTGCCAGCAGCGGGGCGCCCGCGTTTAATGAAAAACTGTTTTTT
TRBJ2-3 | TRBV7-3 | . | few | CASSLTADTDTQYF | TGTGCCAGCAGCTTAACAGCAGACACAGATACGCAGTATTTT
TRBJ1-6 | TRBV7-2 | . | few | CASSERTGSPLHF | TGTGCCAGCAGCGAACGGACCGGGTCACCCCTCCACTTT
TRBJ1-1 | TRBV2 | . | few | CASSTSGAGVAFF | TGTGCCAGCAGTACCTCGGGGGCGGGTGTAGCTTTCTTT
TRBJ2-3 | TRBV7-7 | TRBD1 | many | CASSPTGFSTDTQYF | TGTGCCAGCAGCCCGACAGGGTTCAGCACAGATACGCAGTATTTT
TRBJ2-7 | TRBV20-1 | . | many | CSARGPSYEQYF | TGCAGTGCTAGGGGCCCCAGCTACGAGCAGTACTTC
TRBJ1-3 | TRBV6-1 | . | many | CASSRGSGNTIYF | TGTGCCAGCAGCAGGGGCTCTGGAAACACCATATATTTT
TRBJ1-6 | TRBV15 | . | few | CATSRRTGSSSYNSPLHF | TGTGCCACCAGCAGACGAACCGGGTCAAGCTCCTATAATTCACCCCTCCACTTT
TRBJ1-3 | TRBV2 | . | few | CASSVRDTIYF | TGTGCCAGCAGTGTAAGGGACACCATATATTTT
TRBJ2-5 | TRBV11-2 | TRBD2 | . | CASSLFWRGDPWGETQYF | TGTGCCAGCAGCTTATTTTGGCGGGGGGACCCGTGGGGGGAGACCCAGTACTTC
TRBJ1-4 | TRBV6-2/TRBV6-3 | . | . | CASRTRDPATNEKLFF | TGTGCCAGCAGAACCCGGGACCCTGCAACTAATGAAAAACTGTTTTTT
TRBJ1-4 | TRBV7-6 | . | . | CASSRSKGRGPTNEKLFF | TGTGCCAGCAGCCGCTCGAAAGGGCGGGGACCAACTAATGAAAAACTGTTTTTT
TRBJ2-2 | TRBV5-4 | TRBD1 | . | CASSSGQGATVVGELFF | TGTGCCAGCAGCTCCGGACAGGGGGCGACGGTGGTCGGGGAGCTGTTTTTT
TRBJ2-5 | TRBV28 | TRBD2 | few | CASSGHGTSEETQYF | TGTGCCAGCAGTGGCCACGGGACTAGCGAAGAGACCCAGTACTTC
TRBJ2-5 | TRBV7-3 | . | . | CASSPLDSETQYF | TGTGCCAGCAGTCCTCTAGACTCTGAGACCCAGTACTTC
TRBJ2-5 | TRBV7-9 | . | few | CASSLGVKDWETQYF | TGTGCCAGCAGCTTAGGGGTTAAGGACTGGGAGACCCAGTACTTC
TRBJ2-1 | TRBV20-1 | TRBD1 | . | CSAPKTGVSDNEQFF | TGCAGTGCACCGAAGACAGGGGTTTCCGATAATGAGCAGTTCTTC
TRBJ2-3 | TRBV12-3/TRBV12-4 | TRBD1 | many | CASSLVGQATDTQYF | TGTGCCAGCAGTTTAGTAGGACAGGCCACAGATACGCAGTATTTT
TRBJ1-1 | TRBV15 | TRBD1 | few | CATSSRQGDRLAFF | TGTGCCACCAGCAGCCGACAGGGGGATCGGTTAGCTTTCTTT
TRBJ1-3 | TRBV7-2 | . | . | CASSLSGLSGNTIYF | TGTGCCAGCAGCTTATCGGGACTCTCTGGAAACACCATATATTTT
TRBJ1-4 | TRBV12-3/TRBV12-4 | . | few | CASSLIAEKLFF | TGTGCCAGCAGTTTAATAGCGGAAAAACTGTTTTTT
TRBJ2-5 | TRBV12-3/TRBV12-4 | . | . | CASSSQVQETQYF | TGTGCCAGCAGTTCCCAGGTCCAAGAGACCCAGTACTTC
TRBJ2-1 | TRBV7-6 | . | . | CASSQEGGPGGEQFF | TGTGCCAGCAGCCAAGAAGGGGGGCCCGGCGGTGAGCAGTTCTTC
TRBJ2-3 | TRBV4-1 | . | . | CASSYPGATRIGTDTQYF | TGCGCCAGCAGTTATCCGGGGGCCACGCGAATTGGCACAGATACGCAGTATTTT
TRBJ1-1 | TRBV29-1 | TRBD1 | few | CSAYRGTEAFF | TGCAGCGCGTACAGGGGCACTGAAGCTTTCTTT
TRBJ2-7 | TRBV27 | . | few | CASSLGGPRNSYEQYF | TGTGCCAGCAGTTTAGGGGGGCCGCGCAACTCCTACGAGCAGTACTTC
TRBJ1-2 | TRBV7-2 | . | many | CASSSEQTDYGYTF | TGTGCCAGCAGCTCCGAACAGACGGACTATGGCTACACCTTC
TRBJ2-5 | TRBV10-3 | . | many | CAISEARGETQYF | TGTGCCATCAGTGAGGCCAGGGGAGAGACCCAGTACTTC
TRBJ1-4 | TRBV11-2 | TRBD1 | . | CASSLSYGTVEKLFF | TGTGCCAGCAGCTTATCTTATGGGACAGTAGAGAAACTGTTTTTT
TRBJ2-1 | TRBV12-3/TRBV12-4 | TRBD2 | . | CASRAFGTSGHNEQFF | TGTGCCAGCAGAGCCTTCGGGACTAGCGGTCACAATGAGCAGTTCTTC
TRBJ2-3 | TRBV15 | . | . | CATSRDTRVFADTQYF | TGTGCCACCAGCAGAGATACTAGGGTATTCGCAGATACGCAGTATTTT
TRBJ2-5 | TRBV10-3 | . | few | CAISETRLETQYF | TGTGCCATCAGTGAGACTAGGTTGGAGACCCAGTACTTC
TRBJ1-1 | TRBV6-5 | TRBD1 | . | CASSWGQGATEAFF | TGTGCCAGCAGTTGGGGACAGGGGGCGACTGAAGCTTTCTTT
TRBJ2-6 | TRBV24-1 | . | . | CATSDPGSGANVLTF | TGTGCCACCAGTGATCCGGGCTCTGGGGCCAACGTCCTGACTTTC
TRBJ1-2 | TRBV29-1 | . | . | CSVAGVNGYTF | TGCAGCGTTGCAGGGGTCAATGGCTACACCTTC
TRBJ2-3 | TRBV7-9 | . | . | CASSPPPTDTQYF | TGTGCCAGCAGCCCTCCACCCACAGATACGCAGTATTTT
TRBJ2-2 | TRBV6-5 | TRBD1 | . | CASSYLGQGNGELFF | TGTGCCAGCAGTTACTTAGGACAGGGCAACGGGGAGCTGTTTTTT